The 22 T cell receptor beta chains presented below share a single source sample, sequenced in a study of early T cells in non-severe SARS-CoV-2 infection. Using its own MiXCR run on the 5' RACE reads, TCRdb lists one record per CDR3 protein. Of roughly 81,000 distinct CDR3 sequences listed, about 6.5% were seen once; the top ten hold roughly 8%. The material sequenced was whole blood. The receptors were gathered from an adult who was a healthcare worker with PCR-confirmed SARS-CoV-2 infection or an uninfected control (not recorded which).

This clonotype was counted at least ten times. The chain uses TRBV13 and TRBJ1-6; D remains ambiguous. V lost 7 bases to trimming and J lost 1 base, with 11 bases between them. CDR3 length: 15 amino acids. In germline, CDR1 is PRHDT, CDR2 FYEKMQ (reference sequence). As DNA, the CDR3 is TGTGCCAGCAAGATGTGGGGTTCCTATAATTCACCCCTCCACTTT. It is translated as CASKMWGSYNSPLHF.

This clonotype showed up many times. This chain uses TRBV6-5 with TRBJ2-7; 12 bases are shared with TRBD2. Losses at the gene ends were 2 bases for V and 7 bases for J; bases not matched to a gene: 3. The CDR3 runs to 14 residues. Germline CDR1 reads MNHEY; CDR2 reads SVGAGI. The CDR3 spells CASSYDLAGGEQYF. CDR3 sequence (DNA): TGTGCCAGCAGTTACGACCTAGCGGGAGGGGAGCAGTACTTC.

This clonotype appeared many times. The chain is built from TRBV7-6 and TRBJ2-3, with D tentatively TRBD1 (6 bases). There are 16 residues in the CDR3. Trimming shortened V by 1 base and J by 0 bases, and 11 bases separated the two germline ends. Germline CDR1 SGHVS, CDR2 FNYEAQ. CDR3 bases: TGTGCCAGCAGCTTAGTTGTGGACAGTAGCACAGATACGCAGTATTTT. Its protein is CASSLVVDSSTDTQYF.

This clonotype was observed at least ten times. The chain links TRBV7-6 to TRBJ1-1, with D possibly matching TRBD1 (6 bases). Trimming shortened V by 5 bases and J by 3 bases, and 10 bases separated the two germline ends. From germline, CDR1 is SGHVS and CDR2 FNYEAQ. The CDR3 has 13 amino acids. In DNA, the CDR3 is TGTGCCAGCAGCCAGGGACACGACACTGAAGCTTTCTTT. As protein: CASSQGHDTEAFF.

The V and J genes are TRBV6-4 and TRBJ2-3, with a tentative D call TRBD1 (6 bases). Germline-derived CDR1 and CDR2 are MRHNA and SNTAGT. The CDR3 length is 14 residues. Trimming took 3 bases from V and 5 from J, leaving 12 bases between them. The CDR3, as DNA: TGTGCCAGCAGTGATTCAGGGGCTGGAGATACGCAGTATTTT. Translation: CASSDSGAGDTQYF.

The CDR3 coding sequence is TGTGCCAGCTCACTTGAATTGCCAGGGGCTTCCAATCAGCCCCAGCATTTT. Its translation is CASSLELPGASNQPQHF. The V gene is TRBV18, the J gene TRBJ1-5, with D perhaps matching TRBD1 (6 bases). This CDR3 contains 17 residues. CDR1 is KGHSH, CDR2 LQKENI, per germline. The V end was cut by 4 bases, the J end by 3 bases, with 19 bases between. Variable domain in full (rest from reference TRBV18 and TRBJ1-5): NAGVMQNPRHLVRRRGQEARLRCSPMKGHSHVYWYRQLPEEGLKFMVYLQKENIIDESGMPKERFSAEFPKEGPSILRIQQVVRGDSAAYFCASSLELPGASNQPQHFGDGTRLSIL.

The rearrangement links TRBV28 to TRBJ2-7; TRBD2 matches 7 bases. This CDR3 has 13 residues. CDR1 is MDHEN, CDR2 SYDVKM, per germline. Losses at the gene ends were 8 bases for V and 2 bases for J; bases not matched to a gene: 6. CDR3 sequence reads: CASGGEVTYEQYF. CDR3 bases: TGTGCCAGCGGGGGGGAGGTCACCTACGAGCAGTACTTC.

This clonotype was seen a few times. The CDR3 loop reads CASSRAFSGSGEQYF. In DNA, the CDR3 is TGTGCCAGCAGTCGCGCGTTTAGCGGTTCCGGCGAGCAGTACTTC. The chain carries TRBV2 and TRBJ2-7, with D perhaps TRBD2 (6 bases). This CDR3 comprises 15 residues. Germline V gives CDR1 SNHLY, CDR2 FYNNEI. Trimming took off 5 bases at V and 6 bases at J, with 20 bases between the two ends.

This clonotype came up many times. The V gene is TRBV3-1, the J gene TRBJ2-2; TRBD1 agrees at 10 bases. With 4 bases clipped from V and 4 bases from J, the junction kept 6 bases outside the gene matches. There are 16 residues in the CDR3. The germline V gene encodes CDR1 LGHDT and CDR2 YNNKEL (reference sequence). CDR3 amino acids: CASSRRQGASTGELFF. The DNA of the CDR3 is TGTGCCAGCAGCCGAAGACAGGGGGCAAGCACCGGGGAGCTGTTTTTT.

The rearrangement links TRBV27 to TRBJ2-7, with D perhaps TRBD2 (6 bases). The CDR3 covers 15 residues. The germline CDR1 and CDR2 sequences are MNHEY and SMNVEV (reference sequence). Trimming left V 5 bases short and J 0 bases short, with 14 bases between. The CDR3 reads CASSKTRTNSYEQYF. The CDR3 DNA follows: TGTGCCAGCAGTAAGACTAGGACCAACTCCTACGAGCAGTACTTC.

This chain links TRBV12-3 or TRBV12-4 with TRBJ2-3, with D possibly being TRBD2 (6 bases). The V and J ends lost 6 bases and 7 bases respectively, with 14 bases between them. CDR3 size: 13 residues. CDR3 amino acids: CASSHGGLNTQYF. CDR3 coding DNA: TGTGCCAGCAGCCACGGGGGATTAAATACGCAGTATTTT.

The sample holds many counts of this clonotype. V is TRBV2 and J is TRBJ2-7; maybe TRBD1 (7 bases). The CDR3 length is 13 residues. V lost 4 bases, J lost 6 bases, and 13 bases lay in between. Germline V gene sequence: CDR1 SNHLY, CDR2 FYNNEI. CDR3: CASSVQGGREQYF. CDR3 DNA sequence: TGTGCCAGCAGTGTTCAGGGGGGTCGCGAGCAGTACTTC.

V usage is TRBV7-9 and J usage is TRBJ2-3; perhaps TRBD1 as D (6 bases). The CDR3 is 14 amino acids. Trimming cost V 3 bases and J 6 bases, with 13 bases left between them. The germline gives CDR1 SEHNR, CDR2 FQNEAQ (reference sequence). DNA for the CDR3: TGTGCCAGCAGCTTTCTCAGGGGTTTTGATACGCAGTATTTT. Protein product: CASSFLRGFDTQYF.

This clonotype was counted a few times. The chain employs TRBV7-9 and TRBJ1-6; 7 bases align to TRBD1. J gave up 7 bases and V 5 bases, and 5 bases lay outside the gene matches. CDR1 SEHNR and CDR2 FQNEAQ come from the germline V gene (reference sequence). CDR3 length: 14 amino acids. CDR3 residues: CASSIGTANSPLHF. CDR3 in DNA: TGTGCCAGCAGCATAGGGACAGCGAATTCACCCCTCCACTTT. Drawing the rest from reference TRBV7-9 and TRBJ1-6, the complete variable domain is DTGVSQNPRHKITKRGQNVTFRCDPISEHNRLYWYRQTLGQGPEFLTYFQNEAQLEKSRLLSDRFSAERPKGSFSTLEIQRTEQGDSAMYLCASSIGTANSPLHFGNGTRLTVT.

The rearrangement links TRBV19 to TRBJ2-1, with D unclear. CDR1 is LNHDA, CDR2 SQIVND, per germline (reference sequence). V was trimmed by 3 bases and J by 4 bases, leaving 10 bases between them. This CDR3 region has 14 residues. The CDR3 loop reads CASSISLGYNEQFF. As DNA, the CDR3 is TGTGCCAGTAGTATTAGTCTCGGATACAATGAGCAGTTCTTC. The variable domain in full, completed from reference TRBV19 and TRBJ2-1, reads DGGITQSPKYLFRKEGQNVTLSCEQNLNHDAMYWYRQDPGQGLRLIYYSQIVNDFQKGDIAEGYSVSREKKESFPLTVTSAQKNPTAFYLCASSISLGYNEQFFGPGTRLTVL.

This clonotype occurred many times. This chain links TRBV7-9 with TRBJ1-2, with TRBD1 as a possible D gene (6 bases). There are 14 residues in the CDR3. From germline, CDR1 is SEHNR and CDR2 FQNEAQ (reference sequence). Trimming cost V 0 bases and J 3 bases, with 8 bases left between them. The CDR3 is CASSLAGGHYGYTF. The CDR3 region has the DNA TGTGCCAGCAGCTTAGCAGGGGGGCACTATGGCTACACCTTC.

The sample holds one count of this clonotype. The chain has TRBV19 and TRBJ1-2; D ambiguous. The V gene lost 8 bases and the J gene lost 2 bases, with 9 bases spanning the gap. The CDR3 totals 12 residues. Germline V CDR1 and CDR2: LNHDA, SQIVND (reference sequence). CDR3 DNA: TGTGCCAGTGAACATCCGAACTATGGCTACACCTTC. Protein: CASEHPNYGYTF. Drawing the rest from reference TRBV19 and TRBJ1-2, the complete variable domain is DGGITQSPKYLFRKEGQNVTLSCEQNLNHDAMYWYRQDPGQGLRLIYYSQIVNDFQKGDIAEGYSVSREKKESFPLTVTSAQKNPTAFYLCASEHPNYGYTFGSGTRLTVV.

The sample holds a few counts of this clonotype. The chain uses TRBV7-9 and TRBJ1-4, with no clear D. With 1 base removed from V and 6 bases from J, the gap between germline ends came to 24 bases. Germline V CDR1 and CDR2: SEHNR, FQNEAQ (reference sequence). CDR3 length equals 19 residues. The CDR3 sequence: CASSLGIVQGWHNDEKLFF. DNA of the CDR3: TGTGCCAGCAGCTTAGGAATAGTCCAAGGATGGCATAACGATGAAAAACTGTTTTTT.

This clonotype was seen repeatedly, ten times or more. The chain links TRBV19 to TRBJ1-5; 8 positions agree with TRBD1. Germline-derived CDR1 and CDR2 are LNHDA and SQIVND (reference sequence). J lost 3 bases, V lost 5 bases, and 9 bases had no gene match. The CDR3 runs 16 residues. This CDR3 is CASSSFDRGNNQPQHF. The CDR3 bases are TGTGCCAGTAGTTCTTTCGACAGGGGCAACAATCAGCCCCAGCATTTT.

This clonotype was picked up many times. This rearrangement joins TRBV10-2 to TRBJ1-4; perhaps TRBD1 as D (5 bases). Trimming removed 3 bases from V and 8 bases from J, with 19 bases in between. The CDR3 totals 16 residues. CDR1 and CDR2 from the germline V gene are WSHSY and SAAADI. The chain's CDR3 is CASSDPRGVVREKLFF. DNA for the CDR3: TGCGCCAGCAGTGACCCTAGAGGGGTGGTTCGAGAAAAACTGTTTTTT.

This clonotype has just a few counts. The CDR3 protein is CASSLKGDNEQFF. The CDR3 bases are TGTGCCAGCAGCTTGAAAGGGGACAATGAGCAGTTCTTC. This sequence joins TRBV5-4 and TRBJ2-1; D is possibly TRBD1 (5 bases). Trimming cost V 1 base and J 5 bases, with 7 bases left between them. The length of the CDR3 is 13 residues. Germline V gene sequence: CDR1 SGHNT, CDR2 YYREEE (reference sequence).

This clonotype was observed at least ten times. The V and J genes are TRBV7-9 and TRBJ2-3; 10 bases fit TRBD2. CDR1 is SEHNR and CDR2 is FQNEAQ in the germline V gene (reference sequence). Trimming took 5 bases from V and 2 from J; bases not matched to a gene: 4. The CDR3 consists of 15 residues. CDR3 sequence: CASSPLAGHTDTQYF. The CDR3 bases are TGTGCCAGCAGCCCACTAGCGGGGCACACAGATACGCAGTATTTT.